This T cell receptor (beta chain) was recorded in a study of shared clonotypes between healthy human individuals. The study, taken as a whole, reports: Investigators collected only blood, and repertoires in tissues likely differ. Shared clonotypes across all four donors exceeded non-shared ones in generation probability.

The germline V and J ends were trimmed by 8 bases and 5 bases, with 18 bases remaining between them. This CDR3 region has 14 residues. The germline V gene encodes CDR1 SGHAT and CDR2 FQNNGV. With respect to this clone: The antigen is unknown.

The repertoire was sequenced with immunoSEQ multiplex PCR; TCRdb's copy has only in-frame clones and lacks some. This table holds about 610,000 clones, 97% found once. Naive CD4+ cells were CD45RA-selected; the remaining cells were memory. The V gene is TRBV11-2, the J gene TRBJ2-5; possible D gene TRBD1, 6 bases. This clonotype was sampled from a woman aged 25 to 39 in good health. The sequencing sample was made of naive CD4+ T cells sorted from blood. Subset in this sample: CD45RA+ positively selected. The CDR3 DNA follows: TGTGCCAGCGGCCGGACAGCGCCGCGTGAGACCCAGTACTTC. This codes for CASGRTAPRETQYF.